A single sample is the source of the 14 T cell receptor beta chains below, sequenced in a study of blood T cell repertoires in COVID-19. Here immunoSEQ multiplex PCR was the method, and the copy in TCRdb shows in-frame clones only, minus some. This table holds around 200,000 clones, around 86% found once. The sequenced sample consisted of PBMCs or T cells enriched from blood (not recorded which). The receptor set was obtained from a woman aged 40 to 50 with acute COVID-19.

The V call is TRBV29-1, the J call TRBJ1-3; D may be TRBD1 (6 bases). The germline CDR1 and CDR2 sequences are SQVTM and ANQGSEA. The germline V and J ends were trimmed by 6 bases and 4 bases, with 16 bases remaining between them. The CDR3 runs to 14 residues. This CDR3 reads CSVASTGVGNTIYF. DNA of the CDR3: TGCAGCGTAGCATCGACAGGAGTCGGAAACACCATATATTTT.

A single count supports this clone. The J gene is TRBJ2-1, the V gene TRBV9, with 14 bases fitting TRBD2. In germline, CDR1 is SGDLS, CDR2 YYNGEE. CDR3 length: 19 amino acids. V lost 4 bases to trimming and J lost 1 base; unmatched junction nucleotides: 10. The CDR3 DNA is TGTGCCAGCAGCATGCCGAACGGACTAGCGGGGGGATCCTACAATGAGCAGTTCTTC. Translating gives CASSMPNGLAGGSYNEQFF.

The chain carries TRBV7-9 and TRBJ2-2, with D possibly matching TRBD2 (6 bases). Trimming took 5 bases from V and 1 from J, leaving 14 bases between them. The CDR3 covers 16 residues. Germline V gene sequence: CDR1 SEHNR, CDR2 FQNEAQ (reference sequence). The CDR3 spells CASSDKRAMNTGELFF. Written as DNA, the CDR3 is TGTGCCAGCAGCGACAAGCGGGCTATGAACACCGGGGAGCTGTTTTTT.

V usage is TRBV7-6 and J usage is TRBJ1-2; D call uncertain. Germline loops: CDR1 SGHVS, CDR2 FNYEAQ. The CDR3 is 17 residues long. Trimming cost V 1 base and J 3 bases, with 18 bases left between them. CDR3 nucleotides: TGTGCCAGCAGCTTAGATCTTGGAGGCAGCTTCTACTATGGCTACACCTTC. Its protein product is CASSLDLGGSFYYGYTF.

The J gene is TRBJ1-1, the V gene TRBV2; 7 nucleotides agree with TRBD1. Germline V gene lookup returns CDR1 SNHLY and CDR2 FYNNEI. The CDR3 has 12 residues. The V segment lost 9 bases and the J segment 1 base; nucleotides outside the gene matches: 2. CDR3 sequence reads: CARDRENTEAFF. DNA of the CDR3: TGTGCCAGAGACAGGGAGAACACTGAAGCTTTCTTT.

The rearrangement links TRBV4-3 to TRBJ2-2, with TRBD2 matching 8 bases. Germline-derived CDR1 and CDR2 are LGHNA and YSLEER. The CDR3 loop spans 20 amino acids. Trimming removed 1 base from V and 3 bases from J; junction bases left unmatched: 16. CDR3: CASSQVGLGGGPVHTGELFF. In DNA form, the CDR3 reads TGCGCCAGCAGCCAAGTGGGCTTGGGCGGGGGGCCCGTTCACACCGGGGAGCTGTTTTTT.

V and J are TRBV11-2 and TRBJ1-5; D remains ambiguous. This CDR3 contains 15 residues. The germline V gene has CDR1 SGHAT and CDR2 FQNNGV. The V end lost 3 bases, the J end lost 0 bases, and 9 bases lay between the germline ends. The chain's CDR3 is CASSFRGYSNQPQHF. CDR3 nucleotides: TGTGCCAGCAGCTTTCGCGGATATAGCAATCAGCCCCAGCATTTT.

This chain joins TRBV3-1 (or the pseudogene TRBV3-2) and TRBJ1-6; D is possibly TRBD1 (6 bases). This CDR3 is built from 17 residues. Per the germline V gene, CDR1 is LGHDT and CDR2 is YNNKEL (reference sequence). Trimming shortened V by 0 bases and J by 9 bases, and 18 bases separated the two germline ends. The CDR3 protein is CASSQDWGQGRGSPLHF. The CDR3 nucleotides are TGTGCCAGCAGCCAAGATTGGGGGCAGGGGAGAGGTTCACCCCTCCACTTT.

The rearrangement uses TRBV10-3 and TRBJ1-5; D is undetermined. V lost 11 bases and J lost 4, with 15 bases in between. CDR3 length equals 13 residues. The germline V gene encodes CDR1 ENHRY and CDR2 SYGVKD. This CDR3 is CASAALANQPQHF. CDR3 nucleotides: TGTGCCTCCGCTGCTTTAGCAAATCAGCCCCAGCATTTT.

V usage is TRBV6-1 and J usage is TRBJ1-1; unclear D gene. The ends were cut back, 2 bases at V and 0 bases at J, with 10 bases in the middle. The CDR3 consists of 15 residues. Germline values: CDR1 MNHNS, CDR2 SASEGT. The CDR3 DNA reads as TGTGCCAGCAGTGAATCAGGCACCATGAACACTGAAGCTTTCTTT. This sequence encodes CASSESGTMNTEAFF.

The gene calls are TRBV7-6 and TRBJ2-1; TRBD1 matches 11 bases. Per the germline V gene, CDR1 is SGHVS and CDR2 is FNYEAQ. With V trimmed by 5 bases and J by 2 bases, 5 bases remained unmatched. The CDR3 is made up of 16 amino acids. In DNA form, the CDR3 reads TGTGCCAGCAGCGTCCGGACAGGGGGCCCCTACAATGAGCAGTTCTTC. Its translation: CASSVRTGGPYNEQFF. Supplemented by reference TRBV7-6 and TRBJ2-1, the full variable domain reads GAGVSQSPRYKVTKRGQDVALRCDPISGHVSLYWYRQALGQGPEFLTYFNYEAQQDKSGLPNDRFSAERPEGSISTLTIQRTEQRDSAMYRCASSVRTGGPYNEQFFGPGTRLTVL.

This clone was detected only a few times. V gene TRBV18 combines with J gene TRBJ1-6; 9 bases map to TRBD1. Germline-derived CDR1 and CDR2 are KGHSH and LQKENI. The CDR3 consists of 17 residues. Trimming took 2 bases from V and 11 from J; bases not matched to a gene: 13. The chain's CDR3 is CASSPTRDRVLLAPLHF. The CDR3 bases are TGTGCCAGCTCACCAACCCGGGACAGGGTATTGCTGGCACCCCTCCACTTT.

The chain joins TRBV11-2 to TRBJ1-2, with a tentative D call TRBD1 (5 bases). V lost 4 bases to trimming and J lost 3 bases, with 18 bases between them. Germline V gene sequence: CDR1 SGHAT, CDR2 FQNNGV. The CDR3 contains 16 residues. The CDR3 spells CASSSMGPGRDYGYTF. CDR3 nucleotide sequence: TGTGCCAGCAGCTCGATGGGGCCAGGCCGAGACTATGGCTACACCTTC.

The genes are TRBV5-4 and TRBJ2-7, with D perhaps TRBD2 (6 bases). Between the trimmed V and J ends, which lost 4 bases and 0 bases, there was a span of 14 bases. The CDR3 has 15 residues. Germline CDR1 SGHNT, CDR2 YYREEE (reference sequence). The CDR3 reads CASSRGGVSSYEQYF. The CDR3 DNA sequence: TGTGCCAGCAGCCGGGGCGGGGTAAGCTCCTACGAGCAGTACTTC.